This T cell receptor (beta chain) was recovered during a study of blood T cells in healthy people across ages. The table lists this clonotype with many counts. Its antigen is not identified. CDR3 length equals 16 residues. Germline CDR1 is SQVTM and CDR2 is ANQGSEA. V lost 4 bases, J lost 5 bases, and 12 bases stayed unmatched. Together with a sample-barcoded 5' primer, a J-beta primer mix was included in a second PCR lasting roughly 6 to 12 cycles. MiXCR, applied by TCRdb to the 5' RACE reads, yields one record per CDR3 protein. The sample includes roughly 1.9 million distinct CDR3 sequences, about 39% of them seen just once. The study, taken as a whole, reports: Long-lived donors had more naive CD4+ cells and higher diversity than aged donors.

Sequencing was carried out using blood. The chain carries TRBV29-1 and TRBJ2-1, with 9 bases fitting TRBD2. The receptor was derived from a human donor in good health. DNA of the CDR3: TGCAGCGTTGCGAGGGGGCAGCGGGGGGAAAACAATGAGCAGTTCTTC. Translation gives CSVARGQRGENNEQFF.